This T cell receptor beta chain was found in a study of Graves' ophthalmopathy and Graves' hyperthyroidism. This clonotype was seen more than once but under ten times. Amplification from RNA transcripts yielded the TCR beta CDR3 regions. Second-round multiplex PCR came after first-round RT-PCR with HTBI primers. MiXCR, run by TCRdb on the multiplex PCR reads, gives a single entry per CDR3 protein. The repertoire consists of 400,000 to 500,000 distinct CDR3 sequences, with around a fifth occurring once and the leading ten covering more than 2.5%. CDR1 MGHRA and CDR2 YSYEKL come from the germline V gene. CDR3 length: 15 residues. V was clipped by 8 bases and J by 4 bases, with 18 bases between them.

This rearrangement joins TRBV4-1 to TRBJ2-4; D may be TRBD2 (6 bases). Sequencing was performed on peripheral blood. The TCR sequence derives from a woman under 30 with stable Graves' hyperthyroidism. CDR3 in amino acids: CASRPGSGPKNIQYF. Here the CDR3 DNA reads TGCGCCAGCCGCCCTGGGAGCGGGCCGAAAAACATTCAGTACTTC.